Listed below are T cell receptor beta chains from one sample, sequenced in a study of shared clonotypes between healthy human individuals. Clones were sequenced by immunoSEQ multiplex PCR, and TCRdb holds only the in-frame ones, with some missing. The sample consists of about a million clones, approximately 80% of them appearing once. Material for sequencing was memory CD4+ T cells from PBMCs. These receptors came from a man between 18 and 29 years old in good health. Some clones in this sample may be carry-over from other donors' samples. Each CDR3 is given with its conserved first and last residue. Each record gives: D gene, V gene, clone size, J gene, CDR3 protein, CDR3 DNA. D genes are given only for firm matches. Clone size is stated in some rows and not others, as once, few, many or a class when expanded.

TRBD2	TRBV9	-	TRBJ2-2	CASTRRAGGPPIGELFF	TGTGCCAGCACCAGGAGGGCGGGAGGTCCCCCTATAGGGGAGCTGTTTTTT
TRBD2	TRBV5-1	-	TRBJ2-7	CASSPGTRGDEQYF	TGCGCCAGCAGCCCCGGGACTAGGGGAGACGAGCAGTACTTC
TRBD1	TRBV25-1	once	TRBJ2-1	CASSGTGTGRNEQFF	TGTGCCAGCAGTGGCACCGGGACAGGGCGCAATGAGCAGTTCTTC
TRBD1	TRBV7-3	-	TRBJ2-3	CASSLPPGGTQYF	TGTGCCAGCAGCTTACCCCCAGGGGGCACGCAGTATTTT
TRBD1	TRBV10-3	-	TRBJ1-4	CAISESSGGDEKLFF	TGTGCCATCAGTGAGTCGTCAGGGGGCGATGAAAAACTGTTTTTT
-	TRBV29-1	-	TRBJ2-5	CSVATGEGAQYF	TGCAGCGTCGCTACAGGGGAGGGGGCCCAGTACTTC
-	TRBV28	-	TRBJ1-2	CASRFPQHPYGYTF	TGTGCCAGCAGGTTTCCGCAACACCCCTATGGCTACACCTTC
TRBD1	TRBV4-2	few	TRBJ2-2	CASSQEGDWTGGTGELFF	TGTGCCAGCAGCCAAGAAGGGGATTGGACAGGGGGCACCGGGGAGCTGTTTTTT
-	TRBV30	many	TRBJ1-1	CAWSRPLVEAFF	TGTGCCTGGAGCCGACCTCTAGTGGAAGCTTTCTTT
-	TRBV28	-	TRBJ2-5	CASSLTGRQETQYF	TGTGCCAGCAGTTTAACCGGGAGACAAGAGACCCAGTACTTC
TRBD1	TRBV7-2	once	TRBJ2-7	CASSPRTGGVYEQYF	TGTGCCAGCAGCCCCAGGACAGGGGGAGTCTACGAGCAGTACTTC
-	TRBV11-2	-	TRBJ1-1	CASSLVSGRRNTEAFF	TGTGCCAGCAGCTTAGTTTCGGGTCGGAGGAACACTGAAGCTTTCTTT
-	TRBV23-1	-	TRBJ2-7	CASTPGGMLSYEQYF	TGCGCCAGCACCCCGGGCGGGATGCTATCCTACGAGCAGTACTTC
-	TRBV9	-	TRBJ2-5	CASSVRGEETQYF	TGTGCCAGCAGCGTACGAGGGGAAGAGACCCAGTACTTC
-	TRBV15	-	TRBJ1-1	CATSREGVYTEAFF	TGTGCCACCAGCAGAGAGGGGGTATACACTGAAGCTTTCTTT
-	TRBV6-1	-	TRBJ1-1	CASAAGQTNTEAFF	TGTGCCAGCGCCGCCGGGCAGACCAACACTGAAGCTTTCTTT
-	TRBV10-3	-	TRBJ1-5	CAISEGHSNQPQHF	TGTGCCATCAGTGAGGGACATAGCAATCAGCCCCAGCATTTT
TRBD1	TRBV9	-	TRBJ2-1	CASRTGTGGIGEQFF	TGTGCCAGCCGGACCGGGACAGGGGGCATTGGTGAGCAGTTCTTC
TRBD2	TRBV6-5	-	TRBJ2-1	CASSYGLAGYNEQFF	TGTGCCAGCAGTTACGGGCTAGCGGGTTACAATGAGCAGTTCTTC
TRBD2	TRBV5-1	-	TRBJ2-1	CASSPAGAGASNEQFF	TGCGCCAGCAGCCCCGCAGGAGCGGGAGCCAGCAATGAGCAGTTCTTC
TRBD2	TRBV5-5	-	TRBJ2-5	CASSLAGGRAWETQYF	TGTGCCAGCAGCTTGGCCGGCGGGAGGGCCTGGGAGACCCAGTACTTC
TRBD2	TRBV9	-	TRBJ2-3	CASSSLAGGHTDTQYF	TGTGCCAGCAGCTCACTAGCGGGAGGACACACAGATACGCAGTATTTT